This TCR beta chain was profiled in a study of monozygotic twins with cystic fibrosis. Study observations and caveats: The repertoire was suggested to be naive-dominated, clonality median around 0.0095.

Produced via immunoSEQ multiplex PCR; TCRdb's table is partial and in-frame only. The table records some 14,000 clones, approximately 92% of them present only once. About this clone: Its target is not known.

Sequenced: blood. The clonotype comes from a girl aged 2 to 9 with cystic fibrosis.

CDR3 region: CASTLGGNTEAFF. The CDR3 DNA sequence: TGTGCCAGTACCTTAGGGGGAAACACTGAAGCTTTCTTT. The chain has TRBV19 and TRBJ1-1; D possibly corresponds to TRBD1 (6 bases). V lost 7 bases, J lost 2 bases, and 11 bases lay in between. This CDR3 is 13 amino acids long. Germline V CDR1 and CDR2: LNHDA, SQIVND (reference sequence).